A single sample gave rise to the 18 T cell receptor beta chains below, sequenced in a study of blood T cell repertoires in COVID-19. This table comes from immunoSEQ multiplex PCR, and its TCRdb copy is limited to in-frame clones, with some not included. The sample has about 87,000 clones, over 70% seen once. Material for sequencing was peripheral blood. Receptor source: a woman aged 60-75 years with acute or convalescent COVID-19.

V is TRBV29-1 and J is TRBJ2-1, with D hard to call. The V end lost 6 bases, the J end lost 5 bases, and 11 bases lay between the germline ends. There are 12 residues in the CDR3. Germline CDR1 SQVTM, CDR2 ANQGSEA. CDR3 sequence: CSVLNRNNEQFF. Written as DNA, the CDR3 is TGCAGCGTCCTGAACAGAAACAATGAGCAGTTCTTC.

The chain links TRBV28 to TRBJ2-2, with D possibly matching TRBD1 (5 bases). V gave up 2 bases and J gave up 7 bases, with 11 bases separating them. The CDR3 has 14 residues. Germline V CDR1 and CDR2: MDHEN, SYDVKM. The CDR3 here is CASSLGRVNGELFF. In nucleotides, the CDR3 is TGTGCCAGCAGTTTAGGCAGGGTAAACGGGGAGCTGTTTTTT.

The rearrangement links TRBV18 to TRBJ1-5, with 8 bases lining up with TRBD1. In germline, CDR1 is KGHSH, CDR2 LQKENI. This CDR3 contains 15 residues. The junction had 9 bases not matched to a gene; V was cut back by 4 bases and J by 7 bases. CDR3 in amino acids: CASSLLLTGEQPQHF. CDR3 nucleotide sequence: TGTGCCAGCTCACTACTACTGACAGGGGAACAGCCCCAGCATTTT.

CDR3 DNA sequence: TGTGCCAGCAGCCAAGCAGGGACTGGGGCCAACGTCCTGACTTTC. It translates to CASSQAGTGANVLTF. The genes are TRBV3-1 (or the pseudogene TRBV3-2) and TRBJ2-6; weak D call: TRBD1 (5 bases). The V gene's germline CDR1 is LGHDT and CDR2 YNNKEL (reference sequence). The V gene lost 1 base and the J gene lost 2 bases, with 6 bases spanning the gap. This CDR3 contains 15 residues.

This chain uses TRBV7-2 with TRBJ1-1; D perhaps matches TRBD1 (5 bases). Germline V gives CDR1 SGHTA, CDR2 FQGNSA. The CDR3 has 14 amino acids. Trimming shortened V by 3 bases and J by 0 bases, and 8 bases separated the two germline ends. CDR3 sequence (DNA): TGTGCCAGCAGCTTGGCCAGGGTGAACACTGAAGCTTTCTTT. Its protein product is CASSLARVNTEAFF.

Written as DNA, the CDR3 is TGTGCCAGCAGCTTAAGACAGGGGTATCAGCCCCAGCATTTT. Protein: CASSLRQGYQPQHF. V gene TRBV7-2 combines with J gene TRBJ1-5; TRBD1 matches at 8 bases. V dropped 2 bases and J dropped 5; count of bases not matched to a gene: 2. From germline, CDR1 is SGHTA and CDR2 FQGNSA. This CDR3 has 14 residues.

The chain carries TRBV10-1 and TRBJ1-5; D remains ambiguous. Trimming stripped 2 bases from V and 6 bases from J, with 8 bases between. The CDR3 extends over 13 amino acids. Per germline, CDR1 WNHNN and CDR2 SYGVQD (reference sequence). CDR3 nucleotide sequence: TGCGCCAGCAGTGAGAACGGGGTTCAGCCCCAGCATTTT. It codes for CASSENGVQPQHF.

The chain has TRBV7-3 and TRBJ2-5; a weak D match, TRBD1 (6 bases). Trimming took 5 bases from V and 1 from J, leaving 11 bases between them. The germline gives CDR1 SGHTA, CDR2 FQGTGA. The CDR3 sequence is 14 residues long. The CDR3 protein is CASSVTGTQETQYF. The CDR3 nucleotides read TGTGCCAGCAGCGTGACAGGAACCCAAGAGACCCAGTACTTC.

The gene calls are TRBV10-1 and TRBJ2-4; 8 bases are a match to TRBD2. Germline-derived CDR1 and CDR2 are WNHNN and SYGVQD (reference sequence). V was pared by 0 bases and J by 3 bases, with 7 bases of the junction left unmatched. The CDR3 spans 17 residues. The CDR3 spells CASSESKLAGFKNIQYF. CDR3 coding DNA: TGCGCCAGCAGTGAGTCGAAGTTAGCGGGGTTCAAAAACATTCAGTACTTC.

J is TRBJ2-5 and V is TRBV30; 7 positions match TRBD2. The CDR3 has 13 amino acids. Germline CDR1 GTSNPN, CDR2 SVGIG (reference sequence). V shed 3 bases, J shed 10 bases, and the junction held 11 bases outside the gene matches. Here the CDR3 DNA reads TGTGCCTGGAGCGGGGGGACTGGGAGTAGCCAGTACTTC. It is translated as CAWSGGTGSSQYF. Looking up the rest from reference TRBV30 and TRBJ2-5 gives the full variable domain: SQTIHQWPATLVQPVGSPLSLECTVEGTSNPNLYWYRQAAGRGLQLLFYSVGIGQISSEVPQNLSASRPQDRQFILSSKKLLLSDSGFYLCAWSGGTGSSQYFGPGTRLLVL.

The chain is built from TRBV5-6 and TRBJ1-2, with 7 bases identical to TRBD1. Germline CDR1 reads SGHDT; CDR2 reads YYEEEE. J lost 1 base, V lost 2 bases, and 5 bases had no gene match. There are 15 residues in the CDR3. The CDR3: CASSLINRGNYGYTF. For the CDR3, the DNA is TGTGCCAGCAGCTTAATCAACAGGGGTAACTATGGCTACACCTTC.

The chain couples TRBV7-9 to TRBJ2-1; 9 nucleotides line up with TRBD2. The CDR3 is 16 amino acids. The germline V gene has CDR1 SEHNR and CDR2 FQNEAQ (reference sequence). Trimming took 2 bases from V and 2 from J; bases not matched to a gene: 4. The CDR3 reads CASSLSLAGTYNEQFF. The CDR3 DNA is TGTGCCAGCAGCTTATCGCTAGCGGGGACCTACAATGAGCAGTTCTTC.

Written as DNA, the CDR3 is TGTGCCAGCAGCTTGCCGGGACTAGCGGGCTACAATGAGCAGTTCTTC. It yields the protein CASSLPGLAGYNEQFF. The gene calls are TRBV5-4 and TRBJ2-1; 12 bases are shared with TRBD2. The CDR3 sequence is 16 residues long. J gave up 3 bases and V 1 base, and 2 bases lay outside the gene matches. The germline CDR1 and CDR2 sequences are SGHNT and YYREEE (reference sequence).

The CDR3 sequence is CASSQDRGSGRAGTDTQYF. CDR3 DNA: TGCGCCAGCAGCCAAGATCGTGGTAGCGGGAGGGCCGGCACAGATACGCAGTATTTT. The V and J genes are TRBV4-1 and TRBJ2-3; the match to TRBD2 covers 11 bases. This CDR3 has 19 residues. Germline CDR1 is MGHRA and CDR2 is YSYEKL. The V and J ends lost 0 bases and 1 base, in that order; junction bases with no gene match: 9.

The J gene is TRBJ1-2, the V gene TRBV7-9; weak D call: TRBD1 (5 bases). Germline V CDR1 and CDR2: SEHNR, FQNEAQ (reference sequence). The length of the CDR3 is 12 residues. Trimming left V 3 bases short and J 4 bases short, with 6 bases between. CDR3 loop: CASSFDSYGYTF. The CDR3 bases are TGTGCCAGCAGCTTCGACAGCTATGGCTACACCTTC.

The chain joins TRBV7-8 to TRBJ2-7, with a tentative D call TRBD1 (5 bases). V lost 1 base to trimming and J lost 1 base, with 11 bases between them. This CDR3 region has 15 residues. The germline V gene encodes CDR1 SGHVS and CDR2 FQNEAQ. CDR3 nucleotides: TGTGCCAGCAGCTTAGTACCTAGGGGTTCCTACGAGCAGTACTTC. As protein: CASSLVPRGSYEQYF. Full variable domain (rest looked up from reference TRBV7-8 and TRBJ2-7): GAGVSQSPRYKVAKRGQDVALRCDPISGHVSLFWYQQALGQGPEFLTYFQNEAQLDKSGLPSDRFFAERPEGSVSTLKIQRTQQEDSAVYLCASSLVPRGSYEQYFGPGTRLTVT.

This chain links TRBV6-5 with TRBJ2-7, with TRBD1 matching over 8 bases. With V trimmed by 6 bases and J by 5 bases, 9 bases remained unmatched. Germline CDR1 MNHEY, CDR2 SVGAGI. This CDR3 region has 14 residues. CDR3 nucleotide sequence: TGTGCCAGCAGCCCAGGGGGCGCTTCCCACGAGCAGTACTTC. It is translated as CASSPGGASHEQYF.

The V and J genes are TRBV5-1 and TRBJ2-7; D perhaps matches TRBD1 (5 bases). The V end lost 5 bases, the J end lost 2 bases, and 8 bases lay between the germline ends. Germline V lookup: CDR1 SGHRS, CDR2 YFSETQ. CDR3 length equals 12 residues. CDR3 coding DNA: TGCGCCAGCAGTTTGACAGCCTACGAGCAGTACTTC. Residues: CASSLTAYEQYF.